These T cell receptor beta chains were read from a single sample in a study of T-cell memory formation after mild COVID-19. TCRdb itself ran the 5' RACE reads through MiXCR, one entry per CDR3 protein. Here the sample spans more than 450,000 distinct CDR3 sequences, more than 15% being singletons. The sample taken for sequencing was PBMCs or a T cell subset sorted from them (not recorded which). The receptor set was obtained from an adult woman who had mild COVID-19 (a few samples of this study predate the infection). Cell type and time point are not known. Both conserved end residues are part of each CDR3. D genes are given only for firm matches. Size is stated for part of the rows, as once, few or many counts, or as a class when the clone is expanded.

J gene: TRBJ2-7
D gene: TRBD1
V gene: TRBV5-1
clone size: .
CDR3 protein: CASSFSIGQGNYEQYF
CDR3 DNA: TGCGCCAGCAGCTTTTCCATCGGACAGGGGAACTACGAGCAGTACTTC

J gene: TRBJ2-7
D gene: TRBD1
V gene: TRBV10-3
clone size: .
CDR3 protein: CATSYRGSEQYF
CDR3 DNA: TGTGCCACGTCTTACAGGGGTAGCGAGCAGTACTTC

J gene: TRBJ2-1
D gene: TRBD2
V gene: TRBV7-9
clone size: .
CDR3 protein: CSSSPGIAGGTEQFF
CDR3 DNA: TGTTCCAGCAGCCCGGGGATAGCGGGAGGCACTGAGCAGTTCTTC

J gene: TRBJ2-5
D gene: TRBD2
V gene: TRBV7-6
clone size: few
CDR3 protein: CASSSKRGPQETQYF
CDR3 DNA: TGTGCCAGCAGCTCTAAGCGGGGGCCCCAAGAGACCCAGTACTTC

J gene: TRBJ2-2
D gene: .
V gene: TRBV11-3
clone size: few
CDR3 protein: CASSPTGKGPTGELFF
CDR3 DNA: TGTGCCAGCAGCCCCACAGGGAAAGGGCCTACCGGGGAGCTGTTTTTT

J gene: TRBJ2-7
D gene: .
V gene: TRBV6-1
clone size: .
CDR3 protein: CASSEAQLQTYEQYF
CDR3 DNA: TGTGCCAGCAGTGAAGCACAACTCCAAACCTACGAGCAGTACTTC

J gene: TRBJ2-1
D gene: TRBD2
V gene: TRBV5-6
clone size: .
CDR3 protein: CASSPEASGRTEQFF
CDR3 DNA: TGTGCCAGCAGCCCGGAGGCTAGCGGGAGGACTGAGCAGTTCTTC

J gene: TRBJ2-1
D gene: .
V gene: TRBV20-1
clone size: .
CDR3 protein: CSATPSIGNEQFF
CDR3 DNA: TGCAGTGCAACCCCTAGTATTGGCAATGAGCAGTTCTTC

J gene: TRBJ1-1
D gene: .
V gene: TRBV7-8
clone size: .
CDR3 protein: CASSLPPGTEAFF
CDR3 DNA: TGTGCCAGCAGCTTACCCCCGGGCACTGAAGCTTTCTTT

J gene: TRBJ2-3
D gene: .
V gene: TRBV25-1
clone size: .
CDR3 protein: CASSEFGVDTDTQYF
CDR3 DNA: TGTGCCAGCAGTGAATTTGGGGTGGACACAGATACGCAGTATTTT

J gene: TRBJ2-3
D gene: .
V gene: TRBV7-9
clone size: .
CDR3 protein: CASSPPGGSSTDTQYF
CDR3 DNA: TGTGCCAGCAGCCCCCCCGGGGGTTCTAGCACAGATACGCAGTATTTT

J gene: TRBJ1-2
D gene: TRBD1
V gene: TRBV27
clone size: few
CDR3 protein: CASSSSRTGPNSYGYTF
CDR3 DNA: TGTGCCAGCAGTTCCAGTAGGACAGGTCCTAACTCCTATGGCTACACCTTC

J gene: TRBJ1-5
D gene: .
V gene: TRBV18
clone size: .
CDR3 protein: CASSRQKNQPQHF
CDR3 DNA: TGTGCCAGCTCACGACAGAAAAATCAGCCCCAGCATTTT

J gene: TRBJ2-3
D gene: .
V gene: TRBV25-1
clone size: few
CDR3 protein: CASRGGDTQYF
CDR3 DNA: TGTGCCAGCAGGGGGGGAGATACGCAGTATTTT

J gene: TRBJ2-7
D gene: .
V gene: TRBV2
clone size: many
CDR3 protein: CASSYRGRSSYEQYF
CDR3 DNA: TGTGCCAGCAGTTATCGGGGTCGAAGCTCCTACGAGCAGTACTTC

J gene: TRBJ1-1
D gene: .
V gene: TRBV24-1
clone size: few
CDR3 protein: CATSAGTGTEAFF
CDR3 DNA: TGTGCCACCAGCGCTGGGACGGGCACTGAAGCTTTCTTT

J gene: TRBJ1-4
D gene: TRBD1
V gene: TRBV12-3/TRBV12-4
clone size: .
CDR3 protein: CASTRGQVREKLFF
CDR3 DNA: TGTGCCAGCACTCGAGGACAGGTTCGGGAAAAACTGTTTTTT

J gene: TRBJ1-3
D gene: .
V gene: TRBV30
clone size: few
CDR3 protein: CACPWSLGGNTIYF
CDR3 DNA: TGTGCCTGCCCATGGAGCCTCGGAGGAAACACCATATATTTT

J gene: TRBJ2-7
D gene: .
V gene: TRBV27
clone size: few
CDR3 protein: CASSSWDLGEQYF
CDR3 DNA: TGTGCCAGCAGTTCTTGGGATTTGGGCGAGCAGTACTTC

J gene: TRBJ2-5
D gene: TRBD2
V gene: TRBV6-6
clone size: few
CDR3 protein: CASSETSGQQETQYF
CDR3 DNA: TGTGCCAGCAGTGAGACTAGCGGGCAGCAAGAGACCCAGTACTTC

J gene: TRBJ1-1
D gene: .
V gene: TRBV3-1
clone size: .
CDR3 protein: CASSQDHGTEAFF
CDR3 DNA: TGTGCCAGCAGCCAAGATCACGGGACAGAAGCTTTCTTT

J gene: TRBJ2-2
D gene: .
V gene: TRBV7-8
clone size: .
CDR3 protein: CASSRDQRYSNTGELFF
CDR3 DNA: TGTGCCAGCAGCCGCGACCAAAGATATTCGAACACCGGGGAGCTGTTTTTT

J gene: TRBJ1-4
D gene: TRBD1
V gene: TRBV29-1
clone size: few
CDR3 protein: CSVAHRGYSNEKLFF
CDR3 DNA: TGCAGCGTTGCCCACAGGGGGTACAGTAATGAAAAACTGTTTTTT

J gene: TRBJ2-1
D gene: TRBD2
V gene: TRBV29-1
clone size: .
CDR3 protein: CSGNGGAALNEQFF
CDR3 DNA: TGCAGCGGTAACGGGGGGGCCGCTCTGAATGAGCAGTTCTTC

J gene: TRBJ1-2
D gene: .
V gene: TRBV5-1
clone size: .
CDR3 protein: CASSFTGENYGYTF
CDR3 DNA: TGCGCCAGCAGCTTTACCGGGGAAAACTATGGCTACACCTTC

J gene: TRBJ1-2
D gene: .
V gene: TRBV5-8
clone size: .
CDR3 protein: CASSQDGGGYGYTF
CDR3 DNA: TGTGCCAGCAGCCAGGACGGAGGAGGGTATGGCTACACCTTC

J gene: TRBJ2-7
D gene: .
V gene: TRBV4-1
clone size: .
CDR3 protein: CASSPQGVGTYEQYF
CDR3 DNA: TGCGCCAGCAGCCCACAGGGAGTGGGGACCTACGAGCAGTACTTC

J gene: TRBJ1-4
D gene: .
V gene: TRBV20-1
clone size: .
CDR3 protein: CSASSGRILEKLFF
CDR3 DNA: TGCAGTGCTAGCAGTGGTCGGATCCTTGAAAAACTGTTTTTT

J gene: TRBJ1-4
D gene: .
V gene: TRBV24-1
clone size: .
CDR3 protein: CATSEATTNEKLFF
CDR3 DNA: TGTGCCACCAGTGAGGCAACAACTAATGAAAAACTGTTTTTT

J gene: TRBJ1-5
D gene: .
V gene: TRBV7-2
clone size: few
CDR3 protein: CASSSQGIVGNQPQHF
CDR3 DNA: TGTGCCAGCAGCTCCCAGGGTATAGTTGGCAATCAGCCCCAGCATTTT

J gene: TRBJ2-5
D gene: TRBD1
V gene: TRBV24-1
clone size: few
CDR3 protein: CATGVATGLQETQYF
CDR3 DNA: TGTGCCACCGGGGTCGCGACAGGGCTCCAAGAGACCCAGTACTTC

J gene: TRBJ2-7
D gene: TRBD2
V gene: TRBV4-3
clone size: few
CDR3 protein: CASSQNLGTSGGQYF
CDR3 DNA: TGCGCCAGCAGCCAAAACCTGGGGACCTCGGGAGGGCAGTACTTC

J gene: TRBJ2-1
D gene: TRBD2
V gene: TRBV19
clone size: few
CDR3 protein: CASNPWGTSGRFLSNEQFF
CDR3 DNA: TGTGCCAGTAACCCCTGGGGGACTAGCGGGAGGTTTTTGAGCAATGAGCAGTTCTTC

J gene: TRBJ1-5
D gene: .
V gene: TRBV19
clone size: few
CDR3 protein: CASSIDGNSNQPQHF
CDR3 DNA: TGTGCCAGTAGTATAGATGGGAATAGCAATCAGCCCCAGCATTTT

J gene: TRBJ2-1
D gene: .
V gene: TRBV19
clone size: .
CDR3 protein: CASSRPLEYGYNEQFF
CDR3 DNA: TGTGCCAGTAGTAGGCCACTAGAATACGGTTACAATGAGCAGTTCTTC

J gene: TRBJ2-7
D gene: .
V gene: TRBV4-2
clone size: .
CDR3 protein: CASSQGHRVSVGEQYF
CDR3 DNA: TGTGCCAGCAGCCAAGGACACAGGGTATCGGTAGGCGAGCAGTACTTC

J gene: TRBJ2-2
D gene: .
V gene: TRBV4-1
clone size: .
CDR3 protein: CASSQEGPLGSRGELFF
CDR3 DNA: TGCGCCAGCAGCCAAGAGGGCCCTCTCGGGTCCCGCGGGGAGCTGTTTTTT

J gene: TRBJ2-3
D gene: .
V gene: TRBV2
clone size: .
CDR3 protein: CASSETGDTQYF
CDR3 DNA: TGTGCCAGCAGTGAGACTGGTGATACGCAGTATTTT

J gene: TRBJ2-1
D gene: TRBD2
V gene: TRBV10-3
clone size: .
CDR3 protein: CAISDLSGGSYNEQFF
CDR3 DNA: TGTGCCATCAGTGATCTGTCGGGGGGGTCCTACAATGAGCAGTTCTTC

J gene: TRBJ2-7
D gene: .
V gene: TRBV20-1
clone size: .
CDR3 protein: CSARDGLAVYEQYF
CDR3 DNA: TGCAGTGCTAGAGATGGGCTAGCAGTCTACGAGCAGTACTTC